This T cell receptor (beta chain) comes out of a study of CD8 T cells in Susac syndrome. When the RNA was reverse transcribed, random hexamers were used with an input of about 0.45 to 1 ug. Multiplex immunoSEQ PCR targeted 54 Vbeta and 13 Jbeta TCR beta segments. TCRdb fed the immunoSEQ multiplex PCR reads into MiXCR, producing one record per CDR3 protein. This repertoire shows around 300,000 distinct CDR3 sequences, 92% found once; its top ten account for about 0.07%. Looked up from germline, CDR1 is LGHDT and CDR2 is YNNKEL (reference sequence). The length of the CDR3 is 14 residues. Trimming removed 3 bases from V and 5 bases from J, with 14 bases in between.

This sequence originates from a human donor with multiple sclerosis. The sample was CD4+ T cells from PBMCs. This chain links TRBV3-1 with TRBJ2-7; TRBD1 might be the D (6 bases). The CDR3 nucleotides are TGTGCCAGCAGCCAGAACAGGGCGGGCAACGAGCAGTACTTC. Translation: CASSQNRAGNEQYF.